A single T cell receptor (beta chain) is shown here with its context. Its antigen remains unknown. This entry comes from a study of shared clonotypes between healthy human individuals. For the study at large: A few men and two women, aged 18 to 49, were donors. CD8 memory received one plate per donor, CD8 naive two, CD4 memory three and CD4 naive three.

Study-wide results and limits: It was only blood that was sampled, and tissue repertoires likely differ.

Using immunoSEQ multiplex PCR, the repertoire was profiled, and TCRdb retains in-frame clones only, with some absent. The data hold over 1.5 million clones, with roughly 98% observed a single time. The CDR3 is 14 residues long. Germline-derived CDR1 and CDR2 are KGHSH and LQKENI. Trimming shortened V by 1 base and J by 7 bases, and 10 bases separated the two germline ends. Both subsets, CD45RA+ naive and CD45RA-negative memory, were split from the CD4+ cells. The rearrangement uses TRBV18 and TRBJ1-4, with a tentative D call TRBD1 (5 bases). The sequenced sample was naive CD4+ T cells sorted from blood. Regarding subset: CD45RA+ positively selected. This TCR was sampled from a man in his thirties or forties in good health. DNA for the CDR3: TGTGCCAGCTCACCACGTTCCGGGGCTGAAAAACTGTTTTTT. It yields the protein CASSPRSGAEKLFF.